Below, 27 T cell receptor beta chains from the same sample are listed, as sequenced in a study of blood T cell repertoires in COVID-19. Libraries were prepared by immunoSEQ multiplex PCR; TCRdb keeps only in-frame clonotypes and omits some of them. The data show roughly 250,000 clones, about 90% seen once. The sequenced sample was peripheral blood. These receptors came from a man aged 60-69 years who had recovered from COVID-19.

The CDR3 DNA is TGTGCCAGCAGTTTAAAGATTGGTGCGGACAGGGATTCACCCCTCCACTTT. Residues: CASSLKIGADRDSPLHF. The genes are TRBV28 and TRBJ1-6, with 8 bases that match TRBD1. From germline, CDR1 is MDHEN and CDR2 SYDVKM. This CDR3 spans 17 amino acids. V lost 2 bases and J lost 8; bases outside the gene matches: 11.

This chain connects TRBV19 to TRBJ1-2, with D tentatively TRBD1 (5 bases). Germline lookup yields CDR1 LNHDA and CDR2 SQIVND (reference sequence). The length of the CDR3 is 15 residues. V dropped 2 bases and J dropped 4 bases, with 14 bases sitting between them. For the CDR3, the DNA is TGTGCCAGTAGTATAAGGTCCAGGGAATCCTATGGCTACACCTTC. This gives the protein CASSIRSRESYGYTF.

This chain connects TRBV28 to TRBJ1-2; D is undetermined. CDR1 is MDHEN and CDR2 is SYDVKM in the germline V gene. This CDR3 has 13 amino acids. Trimming stripped 5 bases from V and 5 bases from J, with 12 bases between. As DNA, the CDR3 is TGTGCCAGCAGTACCCAGGAGGGATATGGCTACACCTTC. Residues: CASSTQEGYGYTF.

Only one count was recorded for this clone. CDR3 sequence (DNA): TGTGCCAGCAGCCCTCTTTGGGCCACCGGGGAGCTGTTTTTT. This codes for CASSPLWATGELFF. The chain employs TRBV7-2 and TRBJ2-2; no firm D call. The germline V and J ends were trimmed by 5 bases and 4 bases, with 11 bases remaining between them. Germline CDR1 reads SGHTA; CDR2 reads FQGNSA. CDR3 length: 14 amino acids.

The chain joins TRBV7-2 to TRBJ1-5; the match to TRBD1 covers 7 bases. The germline V gene has CDR1 SGHTA and CDR2 FQGNSA. The CDR3 runs to 17 residues. The V and J ends lost 1 base and 0 bases, in that order; junction bases with no gene match: 6. CDR3 region: CASSLGTGIPSNQPQHF. CDR3 coding DNA: TGTGCCAGCAGCTTAGGGACAGGAATCCCTAGCAATCAGCCCCAGCATTTT.

The CDR3, as DNA: TGTGCCACCAGTGATATAGCCCCCGGGACTAGCGCAGATACGCAGTATTTT. Translation: CATSDIAPGTSADTQYF. The chain uses TRBV24-1 and TRBJ2-3; TRBD2 agrees at 10 bases. From germline, CDR1 is KGHDR and CDR2 SFDVKD. Trimming removed 3 bases from V and 4 bases from J; junction bases left unmatched: 9. The CDR3 sequence is 17 residues long.

This chain joins TRBV6-5 and TRBJ2-7; D might be TRBD1 (7 bases). This CDR3 comprises 14 residues. CDR1 is MNHEY and CDR2 is SVGAGI in the germline V gene. V was shortened by 6 bases and J by 3 bases, with 15 bases between the two germline ends. The CDR3 sequence is CASSPGGGLYEQYV. In nucleotides, the CDR3 is TGTGCCAGCAGCCCAGGAGGGGGCCTCTACGAGCAGTACGTC.

This clone was observed a handful of times. This chain joins TRBV10-2 and TRBJ1-2, with 7 bases that match TRBD1. Unmatched junction bases numbered 7, after V lost 2 bases and J lost 4 bases. The CDR3 contains 15 residues. Per the germline V gene, CDR1 is WSHSY and CDR2 is SAAADI. The CDR3 DNA is TGCGCCAGCAGTGAGGCAGGGGGGATCACCTATGGCTACACCTTC. Amino acids: CASSEAGGITYGYTF.

The chain links TRBV5-4 to TRBJ1-3, with a tentative D call TRBD1 (6 bases). The germline gives CDR1 SGHNT, CDR2 YYREEE (reference sequence). V was clipped by 4 bases and J by 2 bases, with 10 bases between them. The CDR3 has 14 residues. The CDR3 nucleotides read TGTGCCAGCAGCGCGAACAGGGCTGGAAACACCATATATTTT. Residues: CASSANRAGNTIYF.

J is TRBJ1-2 and V is TRBV27; D is uncertain. Per germline, CDR1 MNHEY and CDR2 SMNVEV (reference sequence). V dropped 8 bases and J dropped 7 bases, with 23 bases sitting between them. This CDR3 has 15 residues. Written as DNA, the CDR3 is TGTGCCAGCGGATACCTAGACCGTCGTGAGGTTGGCTACACCTTC. Protein: CASGYLDRREVGYTF.

The chain joins TRBV27 to TRBJ2-5; 8 nucleotides line up with TRBD1. The CDR3 contains 13 residues. The V segment lost 6 bases and the J segment 2 bases; nucleotides outside the gene matches: 2. Germline V CDR1 and CDR2: MNHEY, SMNVEV (reference sequence). CDR3 nucleotides: TGTGCCAGCAGGAGGGACAGGCAAGAGACCCAGTACTTC. Its protein product is CASRRDRQETQYF.

The genes are TRBV2 and TRBJ2-3; 9 bases match TRBD2. The germline V gene encodes CDR1 SNHLY and CDR2 FYNNEI. Trimming removed 3 bases from V and 3 bases from J; junction bases left unmatched: 10. The CDR3 is 17 amino acids. In nucleotides, the CDR3 is TGTGCCAGCAGTGATCGAATGGGACTAGCTAATACAGATACGCAGTATTTT. This sequence encodes CASSDRMGLANTDTQYF.

This chain joins TRBV7-7 and TRBJ1-6, with D possibly being TRBD1 (5 bases). The V gene lost 5 bases and the J gene lost 10 bases, with 24 bases spanning the gap. The CDR3 runs 17 residues. The germline V gene has CDR1 SSHAT and CDR2 FNYEAQ (reference sequence). The chain's CDR3 is CASSVREGPSAPSPLHF. In DNA form, the CDR3 reads TGTGCCAGCAGCGTCCGGGAGGGGCCAAGCGCCCCCTCACCCCTCCACTTT. The full variable domain, completed using reference TRBV7-7 and TRBJ1-6, is GAGVSQSPRYKVTKRGQDVTLRCDPISSHATLYWYQQALGQGPEFLTYFNYEAQPDKSGLPSDRFSAERPEGSISTLTIQRTEQRDSAMYRCASSVREGPSAPSPLHFGNGTRLTVT.

J is TRBJ1-2 and V is TRBV24-1; no definite D call. V lost 2 bases and J 8 bases, leaving 11 bases between the germline ends. This CDR3 is 13 amino acids long. CDR1 and CDR2 (germline): KGHDR, SFDVKD. CDR3 nucleotide sequence: TGTGCCACCAGTGATTGGAGGGCGCACGGCTACACCTTC. Its translation is CATSDWRAHGYTF.

The chain uses TRBV19 and TRBJ2-1; D is unresolved. This CDR3 is 14 amino acids long. The V gene lost 3 bases and the J gene lost 7 bases, with 13 bases spanning the gap. The germline V gene has CDR1 LNHDA and CDR2 SQIVND (reference sequence). The CDR3 reads CASSIFLNANEQFF. Written as DNA, the CDR3 is TGTGCCAGTAGTATTTTCCTCAATGCGAATGAGCAGTTCTTC.

The rearrangement joins TRBV11-2 to TRBJ1-2; maybe TRBD1 (5 bases). V was cut by 1 base and J by 2 bases, with 11 bases left in between. The CDR3 has 15 amino acids. The germline V gene has CDR1 SGHAT and CDR2 FQNNGV. CDR3 region: CASSLGGETNYGYTF. DNA for the CDR3: TGTGCCAGCAGCTTAGGGGGGGAGACCAACTATGGCTACACCTTC.

The rearrangement uses TRBV6-5 and TRBJ1-2; the match to TRBD1 covers 7 bases. The germline V gene has CDR1 MNHEY and CDR2 SVGAGI. The CDR3 length is 13 residues. V was clipped by 2 bases and J by 4 bases; unmatched bases: 1. The CDR3 sequence is CASSYRTGYGYTF. CDR3 bases: TGTGCCAGCAGTTACAGGACAGGCTATGGCTACACCTTC.

The chain has TRBV30 and TRBJ1-6; 7 nucleotides align to TRBD1. CDR1 is GTSNPN, CDR2 SVGIG, per germline (reference sequence). J was trimmed by 14 bases and V by 2 bases; bases with no gene match: 9. This CDR3 contains 13 residues. Here the CDR3 DNA reads TGTGCCTGGAGTCGGACAGGTAAAGGAACCCTCCACTTT. It translates to CAWSRTGKGTLHF.

The chain recombines TRBV5-5 with TRBJ1-5; tentative D call: TRBD1 (5 bases). Per the germline V gene, CDR1 is SGHKS and CDR2 is YYEKEE (reference sequence). The V end lost 0 bases, the J end lost 1 base, and 20 bases lay between the germline ends. This CDR3 has 19 residues. The CDR3 protein is CASSLVSLKGLGSNQPQHF. CDR3 sequence (DNA): TGTGCCAGCAGCTTGGTCAGTTTGAAGGGGCTCGGAAGCAATCAGCCCCAGCATTTT.

The V gene is TRBV15, the J gene TRBJ2-1, with TRBD2 matching 9 bases. Germline values: CDR1 LNHNV, CDR2 YYDKDF (reference sequence). After removal of 0 bases from V and 5 bases from J, the junction contained 8 bases not matched to a gene. This CDR3 contains 17 residues. The CDR3 loop reads CATSRDSGTSPNNEQFF. CDR3 nucleotides: TGTGCCACCAGCAGAGATTCAGGGACTAGCCCTAACAATGAGCAGTTCTTC.

The rearrangement joins TRBV6-5 to TRBJ1-1; D is unclear. Germline loops: CDR1 MNHEY, CDR2 SVGAGI. V lost 6 bases and J lost 2, with 10 bases in between. This CDR3 region has 13 residues. The CDR3 sequence is CASRDFINTEAFF. In DNA, the CDR3 is TGTGCCAGCAGGGACTTTATCAACACTGAAGCTTTCTTT.

This chain links TRBV9 with TRBJ1-2; 10 bases are shared with TRBD1. Trimming removed 4 bases from V and 2 bases from J; junction bases left unmatched: 8. The CDR3 length is 16 residues. Germline CDR1 SGDLS, CDR2 YYNGEE. CDR3 sequence (DNA): TGTGCCAGCAGCTCTCGGACAGGGGGTTCAAACTATGGCTACACCTTC. Translated: CASSSRTGGSNYGYTF.

The rearrangement links TRBV3-1 (or the pseudogene TRBV3-2) to TRBJ2-1; D may be TRBD2 (6 bases). This CDR3 is 12 amino acids long. Trimming removed 5 bases from V and 7 bases from J, with 9 bases in between. Germline loops: CDR1 LGHDT, CDR2 YNNKEL (reference sequence). CDR3 region: CASSSGGNEQFF. DNA for the CDR3: TGTGCCAGCAGCTCCGGAGGGAATGAGCAGTTCTTC.

The J gene is TRBJ2-3, the V gene TRBV6-2 or TRBV6-3, with D possibly being TRBD2 (5 bases). Germline CDR1 reads MNHEY; CDR2 reads SVGEGT. The CDR3 contains 12 residues. V was clipped by 6 bases and J by 5 bases, with 9 bases between them. CDR3 nucleotides: TGTGCCAGCAGCCGAGGGCGAGATACGCAGTATTTT. Translation: CASSRGRDTQYF.

This chain connects TRBV7-6 to TRBJ2-1; TRBD2 agrees at 11 bases. This CDR3 contains 15 residues. Germline values: CDR1 SGHVS, CDR2 FNYEAQ. J gave up 9 bases and V 7 bases, and 11 bases lay outside the gene matches. For the CDR3, the DNA is TGTGCCAGCACGACTAGCGGGGCCCGCATCGGTGAGCAGTTCTTC. This sequence encodes CASTTSGARIGEQFF. Variable domain in full (rest from reference TRBV7-6 and TRBJ2-1): GAGVSQSPRYKVTKRGQDVALRCDPISGHVSLYWYRQALGQGPEFLTYFNYEAQQDKSGLPNDRFSAERPEGSISTLTIQRTEQRDSAMYRCASTTSGARIGEQFFGPGTRLTVL.

The chain couples TRBV18 to TRBJ2-1; no firm D call. CDR3 length: 13 amino acids. Germline CDR1 is KGHSH and CDR2 is LQKENI. The V and J ends lost 1 base and 4 bases respectively, with 5 bases between them. This CDR3 is CASSPLQYNEQFF. The CDR3 coding sequence is TGTGCCAGCTCACCACTCCAGTACAATGAGCAGTTCTTC.

The chain uses TRBV7-6 and TRBJ2-3, with TRBD2 matching 12 bases. This CDR3 contains 17 residues. The J segment lost 6 bases and the V segment lost 5 bases, leaving 12 bases of the junction unmatched. Germline V gives CDR1 SGHVS, CDR2 FNYEAQ. The CDR3 coding sequence is TGTGCCAGCAGCCCTGACCTAGCGGGGGGGCTCCGGGATACGCAGTATTTT. Its translation is CASSPDLAGGLRDTQYF. Using reference TRBV7-6 and TRBJ2-3 for the parts outside the CDR3, the full variable domain is GAGVSQSPRYKVTKRGQDVALRCDPISGHVSLYWYRQALGQGPEFLTYFNYEAQQDKSGLPNDRFSAERPEGSISTLTIQRTEQRDSAMYRCASSPDLAGGLRDTQYFGPGTRLTVL.